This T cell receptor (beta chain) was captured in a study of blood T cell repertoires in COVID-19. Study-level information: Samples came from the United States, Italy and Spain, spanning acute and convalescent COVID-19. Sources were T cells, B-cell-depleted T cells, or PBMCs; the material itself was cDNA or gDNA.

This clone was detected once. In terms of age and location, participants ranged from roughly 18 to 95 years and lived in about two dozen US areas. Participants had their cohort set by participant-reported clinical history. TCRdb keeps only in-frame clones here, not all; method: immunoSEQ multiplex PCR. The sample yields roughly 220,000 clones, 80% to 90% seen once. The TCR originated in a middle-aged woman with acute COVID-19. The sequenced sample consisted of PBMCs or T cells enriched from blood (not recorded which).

The CDR3 DNA reads TGTGCCAGCTCACCGACTCGACAGGGCAGCAATCAGCCCCAGCATTTT. Its protein product is CASSPTRQGSNQPQHF. The chain links TRBV18 to TRBJ1-5, with 7 bases lining up with TRBD1. Germline assignment: CDR1 KGHSH and CDR2 LQKENI. V was clipped by 3 bases and J by 1 base; unmatched bases: 6. The CDR3 runs 16 residues.